This TCR beta chain appears in the sequencing data of a study of blood T cell repertoires in COVID-19. Study as a whole: Spain, Italy and the United States supplied samples that represented acute and convalescent COVID-19. The analysed material was cDNA or gDNA that came from T cells, B-cell-depleted T cells, or PBMCs.

CDR1 is SGHRS, CDR2 YFSETQ, per germline. The J segment lost 2 bases and the V segment lost 0 bases, leaving 3 bases of the junction unmatched. The CDR3 contains 16 residues. Per the original data handling: Reference gene primer amplification gave estimated nucleated cell counts. Sequencing used immunoSEQ multiplex PCR; TCRdb keeps in-frame clones, though not all of them. V and J calls and clone size come straight from that table; D and trimming were deduced from the DNA. This table has approximately 270,000 clones, approximately 89% appearing once. Followed over time, Seattle patients had been enrolled while infection was active.

The sequence came from a woman in her 30s with COVID-19, enrolled during active disease. The chain employs TRBV5-1 and TRBJ2-2, with 8 bases aligning to TRBD1. Sequenced input: peripheral blood. In DNA, the CDR3 is TGCGCCAGCAGCTTGGAGGGACAGGCCAACACCGGGGAGCTGTTTTTT. It is translated as CASSLEGQANTGELFF.